These 18 T cell receptor beta chains were sequenced from one sample in a study of graft-versus-host responses after intestinal transplantation. Using immunoSEQ multiplex PCR, the repertoire was profiled, and TCRdb retains in-frame clones only, with some absent. The profile shows some 15,000 clones, 65% to 90% of them singletons. Tissue from the graft was processed to free its intraepithelial and lamina propria lymphocytes. The sample consisted of ileum tissue, taken approximately 83 weeks after intestinal transplantation. These TCRs come from a human patient who received an intestinal transplant, so some T cells may come from the graft donor.

This chain uses TRBV7-8 with TRBJ1-3; weak D call: TRBD1 (5 bases). The germline V and J ends were trimmed by 6 bases and 4 bases, with 19 bases remaining between them. There are 16 residues in the CDR3. CDR1 is SGHVS and CDR2 is FQNEAQ in the germline V gene. CDR3 loop: CASRLNGRGLGNTIYF. The CDR3 DNA is TGTGCCAGCAGACTAAACGGGAGGGGTCTGGGAAACACCATATATTTT. Variable domain in full (rest from reference TRBV7-8 and TRBJ1-3): GAGVSQSPRYKVAKRGQDVALRCDPISGHVSLFWYQQALGQGPEFLTYFQNEAQLDKSGLPSDRFFAERPEGSVSTLKIQRTQQEDSAVYLCASRLNGRGLGNTIYFGEGSWLTVV.

This clone was observed a few times. The chain couples TRBV18 to TRBJ2-1, with a tentative D call TRBD1 (5 bases). The CDR3 has 18 residues. CDR1 and CDR2 from the germline V gene are KGHSH and LQKENI. V lost 3 bases, J lost 7 bases, and 25 bases lay in between. CDR3 nucleotide sequence: TGTGCCAGCTCACCGACACTCCTCCAGGGTTCCGGTAGGAATGAGCAGTTCTTC. The encoded protein is CASSPTLLQGSGRNEQFF.

This chain joins TRBV30 and TRBJ1-1, with 8 nucleotides matching TRBD1. CDR1 is GTSNPN, CDR2 SVGIG, per germline (reference sequence). The CDR3 extends over 15 amino acids. J lost 5 bases, V lost 1 base, and 9 bases had no gene match. The CDR3 DNA follows: TGTGCCTGGAGTGACCCGGACAGGGTCTGGACTGAAGCTTTCTTT. It codes for CAWSDPDRVWTEAFF.

V is TRBV19 and J is TRBJ1-6, with TRBD1 as a possible D gene (5 bases). The length of the CDR3 is 16 residues. V was cut by 8 bases and J by 10 bases, with 24 bases left in between. Germline CDR1 is LNHDA and CDR2 is SQIVND (reference sequence). CDR3 DNA sequence: TGTGCCAGTCGCACCCGACAGCCAAGACTGACCTCACCCCTCCACTTT. It translates to CASRTRQPRLTSPLHF.

This sequence joins TRBV2 and TRBJ1-2, with TRBD1 identical over 10 bases. With 5 bases clipped from V and 5 bases from J, the junction kept 11 bases outside the gene matches. Germline V gives CDR1 SNHLY, CDR2 FYNNEI. This CDR3 comprises 16 residues. CDR3 sequence reads: CASSRTGQGFEYGYTF. The DNA of the CDR3 is TGTGCCAGCAGTCGTACGGGACAGGGGTTTGAATATGGCTACACCTTC.

In this sample, this clone turned up once. J is TRBJ2-1 and V is TRBV11-3; perhaps TRBD1 as D (6 bases). Deletions cut 8 bases from V and 8 bases from J, with 13 bases between. The CDR3 has 12 residues. Germline assignment: CDR1 SGHNT and CDR2 YENEEA. CDR3: CASVSRGHEQFF. Written as DNA, the CDR3 is TGTGCCAGCGTTAGCAGGGGACATGAGCAGTTCTTC.

V and J are TRBV4-1 and TRBJ2-7, with 13 positions matching TRBD2. Germline V gene data show CDR1 as MGHRA and CDR2 as YSYEKL. After removal of 2 bases from V and 0 bases from J, the junction contained 7 bases not matched to a gene. The CDR3 has 18 amino acids. The CDR3 sequence is CASSQRLAGGQTSYEQYF. In DNA, the CDR3 is TGCGCCAGCAGCCAACGACTAGCGGGGGGCCAAACCTCCTACGAGCAGTACTTC.

The chain uses TRBV4-1 and TRBJ1-2; a weak D match, TRBD1 (6 bases). The CDR3 runs to 14 residues. Germline V gene data show CDR1 as MGHRA and CDR2 as YSYEKL. Trimming removed 5 bases at V and 3 bases at J, with 13 bases between. The DNA of the CDR3 is TGCGCCAGCAGCGGCTGGGACACCGACTATGGCTACACCTTC. This sequence encodes CASSGWDTDYGYTF.

The V and J genes are TRBV5-1 and TRBJ2-1; TRBD2 matches 8 bases. V lost 2 bases, J lost 4 bases, and 5 bases stayed unmatched. CDR1 and CDR2 from the germline V gene are SGHRS and YFSETQ. This CDR3 spans 15 amino acids. CDR3: CASSFGSGGYNEQFF. DNA for the CDR3: TGCGCCAGCAGCTTTGGCAGCGGGGGATACAATGAGCAGTTCTTC.

This rearrangement joins TRBV6-1 to TRBJ2-2; D may be TRBD1 or TRBD2 (6 bases each). The CDR3 contains 14 residues. V lost 8 bases and J lost 7, with 17 bases in between. In germline, CDR1 is MNHNS, CDR2 SASEGT. As DNA, the CDR3 is TGTGCCAGCGGGCTGGAGGGGGGAATCGGGGAGCTGTTTTTT. Translation gives CASGLEGGIGELFF.

The chain is built from TRBV27 and TRBJ1-2; possibly TRBD1 for D (6 bases). The length of the CDR3 is 16 residues. Germline loops: CDR1 MNHEY, CDR2 SMNVEV (reference sequence). V was clipped by 3 bases and J by 2 bases, with 16 bases between them. CDR3 nucleotides: TGTGCCAGCAGTTTTGTCGGACAGAGGGGAAACTATGGCTACACCTTC. It translates to CASSFVGQRGNYGYTF.

This rearrangement joins TRBV30 to TRBJ2-3; a weak D match, TRBD2 (5 bases). The V end was cut by 2 bases, the J end by 0 bases, with 9 bases between. The CDR3 has 14 amino acids. CDR1 is GTSNPN and CDR2 is SVGIG in the germline V gene (reference sequence). The CDR3 DNA reads as TGTGCCTGGAGTAGCGGATCGAGCACAGATACGCAGTATTTT. It translates to CAWSSGSSTDTQYF.

The sample holds one count of this clone. The genes are TRBV5-1 and TRBJ1-3, with D maybe TRBD1 (5 bases). Germline V lookup: CDR1 SGHRS, CDR2 YFSETQ. The CDR3 totals 14 residues. Trimming left V 5 bases short and J 0 bases short, with 9 bases between. The CDR3 nucleotides read TGCGCCAGCAGAGCGGGGGACTCTGGAAACACCATATATTTT. Its translation is CASRAGDSGNTIYF.

V gene TRBV2 combines with J gene TRBJ2-7; D may be TRBD1 (5 bases). The CDR3 totals 11 residues. CDR1 and CDR2 from the germline V gene are SNHLY and FYNNEI. Trimming removed 6 bases from V and 5 bases from J, with 8 bases in between. Here the CDR3 DNA reads TGTGCCAGCAGCAGGGTGGACGAGCAGTACTTC. It codes for CASSRVDEQYF. Combining the CDR3 with reference TRBV2 and TRBJ2-7 gives the whole variable domain EPEVTQTPSHQVTQMGQEVILRCVPISNHLYFYWYRQILGQKVEFLVSFYNNEISEKSEIFDDQFSVERPDGSNFTLKIRSTKLEDSAMYFCASSRVDEQYFGPGTRLTVT.

There are a few counts of this clone. The chain has TRBV5-1 and TRBJ2-1; D gene ambiguous. CDR1 SGHRS and CDR2 YFSETQ come from the germline V gene. V was clipped by 1 base and J by 0 bases, with 11 bases between them. The CDR3 loop spans 16 amino acids. The CDR3 DNA sequence: TGCGCCAGCAGCTTGTTTTTACGGGTCTCCTACAATGAGCAGTTCTTC. This sequence encodes CASSLFLRVSYNEQFF.

This chain joins TRBV28 and TRBJ1-5; 8 bases agree with TRBD1. The CDR3 consists of 12 residues. From germline, CDR1 is MDHEN and CDR2 SYDVKM. Trimming at V came to 7 bases and at J to 9 bases, leaving 5 bases not matched to a gene. Here the CDR3 reads CASKEGTGPQHF. DNA for the CDR3: TGTGCCAGCAAAGAAGGGACAGGGCCCCAGCATTTT.

The chain links TRBV6-6 to TRBJ1-2; 7 nucleotides align to TRBD1. CDR3 length equals 15 residues. Unmatched junction bases numbered 2, after V lost 1 base and J lost 0 bases. Per the germline V gene, CDR1 is MNHNY and CDR2 is SVGAGI (reference sequence). CDR3 protein: CASSYLGTANYGYTF. Written as DNA, the CDR3 is TGTGCCAGCAGTTACTTGGGGACAGCTAACTATGGCTACACCTTC.

This clone was recorded a few times. The same CDR3 arises from other DNA sequences in this sample as well. V and J are TRBV6-1 and TRBJ1-2; tentatively, D is TRBD1 (6 bases). Germline V CDR1 and CDR2: MNHNS, SASEGT. V gave up 6 bases and J gave up 5 bases, with 16 bases separating them. This CDR3 is built from 14 residues. For the CDR3, the DNA is TGTGCCAGCAGCCAGGGGCGGCAGGGATATGGCTACACCTTC. This gives the protein CASSQGRQGYGYTF.